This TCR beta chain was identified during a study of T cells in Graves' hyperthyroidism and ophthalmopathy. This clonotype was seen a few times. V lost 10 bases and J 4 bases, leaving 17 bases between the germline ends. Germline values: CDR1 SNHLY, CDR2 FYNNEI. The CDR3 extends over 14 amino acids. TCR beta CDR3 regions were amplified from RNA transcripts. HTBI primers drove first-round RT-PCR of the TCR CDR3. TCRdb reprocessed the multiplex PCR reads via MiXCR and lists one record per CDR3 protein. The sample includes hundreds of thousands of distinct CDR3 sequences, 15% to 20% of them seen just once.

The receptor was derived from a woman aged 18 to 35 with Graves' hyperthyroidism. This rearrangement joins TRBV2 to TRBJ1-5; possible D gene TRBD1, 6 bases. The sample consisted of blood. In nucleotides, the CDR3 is TGTGCCACCCAGAGGGACAACCCTAATCAGCCCCAGCATTTT. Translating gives CATQRDNPNQPQHF.